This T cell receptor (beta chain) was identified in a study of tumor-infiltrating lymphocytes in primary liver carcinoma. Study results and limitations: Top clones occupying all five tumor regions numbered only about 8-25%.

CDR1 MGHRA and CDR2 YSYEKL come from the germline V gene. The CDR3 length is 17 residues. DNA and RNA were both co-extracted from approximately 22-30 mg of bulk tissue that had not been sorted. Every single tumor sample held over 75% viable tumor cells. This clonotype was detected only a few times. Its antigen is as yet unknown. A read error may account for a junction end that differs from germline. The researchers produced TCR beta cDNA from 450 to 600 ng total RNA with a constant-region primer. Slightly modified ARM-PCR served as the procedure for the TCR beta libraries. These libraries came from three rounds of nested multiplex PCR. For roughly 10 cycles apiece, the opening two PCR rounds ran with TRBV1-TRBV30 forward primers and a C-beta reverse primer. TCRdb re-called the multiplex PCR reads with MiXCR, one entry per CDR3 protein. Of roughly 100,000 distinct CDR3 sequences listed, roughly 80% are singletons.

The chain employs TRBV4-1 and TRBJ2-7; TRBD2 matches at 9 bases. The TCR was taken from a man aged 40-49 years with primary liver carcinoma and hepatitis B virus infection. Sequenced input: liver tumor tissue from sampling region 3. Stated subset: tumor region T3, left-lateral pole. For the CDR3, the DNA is TGCGCTAGCAGCCAGGAGAGGACTAGCGTGAGTGTTTACGAGCAGTACTTC. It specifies CASSQERTSVSVYEQYF.